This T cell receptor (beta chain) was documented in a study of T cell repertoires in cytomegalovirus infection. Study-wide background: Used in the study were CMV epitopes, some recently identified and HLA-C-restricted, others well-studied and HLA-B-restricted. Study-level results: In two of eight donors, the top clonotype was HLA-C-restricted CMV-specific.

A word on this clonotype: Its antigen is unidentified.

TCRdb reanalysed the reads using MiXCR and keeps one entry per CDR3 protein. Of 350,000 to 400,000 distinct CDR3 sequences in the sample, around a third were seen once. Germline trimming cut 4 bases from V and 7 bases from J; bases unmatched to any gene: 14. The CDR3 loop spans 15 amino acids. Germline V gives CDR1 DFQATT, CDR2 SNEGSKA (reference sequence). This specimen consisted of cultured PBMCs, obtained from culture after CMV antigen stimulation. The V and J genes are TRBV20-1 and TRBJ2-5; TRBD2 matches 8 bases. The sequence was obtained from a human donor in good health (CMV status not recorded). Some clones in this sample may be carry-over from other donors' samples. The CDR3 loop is CSAKVAGTSLTTQYF. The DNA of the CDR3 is TGCAGTGCTAAGGTAGCGGGGACGTCTTTAACGACCCAGTACTTC.